Below are 31 T cell receptor beta chains sequenced from a single sample in a study of control samples from healthy donors and cancer patients. Measured with immunoSEQ multiplex PCR; TCRdb has only the in-frame clones, and not every one. The sample holds tens of thousands of clones, 82% seen once. The sequencing input was PBMCs. The receptors were sampled from a man aged 60 to 69 with colorectal cancer.

CDR3 DNA sequence: TGTGCCAGTAGTATAGAACTAGCGGGCACAGATACGCAGTATTTT. It encodes CASSIELAGTDTQYF. The chain has TRBV19 and TRBJ2-3; the match to TRBD2 covers 8 bases. The CDR3 sequence is 15 residues long. V lost 0 bases, J lost 1 base, and 0 bases stayed unmatched. Germline V gene data show CDR1 as LNHDA and CDR2 as SQIVND (reference sequence).

The genes are TRBV21-1 and TRBJ1-2; the table gives TRBD1 as D, unverified against the DNA. TRBV21-1 is assigned pseudogene status. This CDR3 contains 15 residues. In DNA, the CDR3 is TGTGCCAGCAGCAAAGCCGGGCCAGGGGGACGGGGCTACACCTTC. It codes for CASSKAGPGGRGYTF.

The chain carries TRBV5-1 and TRBJ1-4; possibly TRBD1 for D (6 bases). The V gene lost 3 bases and the J gene lost 4 bases, with 10 bases spanning the gap. This CDR3 is 14 amino acids long. Germline V lookup: CDR1 SGHRS, CDR2 YFSETQ. The CDR3 loop is CASSYRTDNEKLFF. As DNA, the CDR3 is TGCGCCAGCAGCTATCGGACAGATAATGAAAAACTGTTTTTT. Full variable domain (rest looked up from reference TRBV5-1 and TRBJ1-4): KAGVTQTPRYLIKTRGQQVTLSCSPISGHRSVSWYQQTPGQGLQFLFEYFSETQRNKGNFPGRFSGRQFSNSRSEMNVSTLELGDSALYLCASSYRTDNEKLFFGSGTQLSVL.

The chain carries TRBV5-1 and TRBJ2-7; TRBD1 is a possible D gene (6 bases). Germline assignment: CDR1 SGHRS and CDR2 YFSETQ. Trimming stripped 6 bases from V and 7 bases from J, with 26 bases between. CDR3 length: 16 amino acids. CDR3 sequence (DNA): TGCGCCAGCAACCCAATACCCGGGACACATCTAAGAGAGCAGTACTTC. Encoded protein: CASNPIPGTHLREQYF. Full variable domain (rest looked up from reference TRBV5-1 and TRBJ2-7): KAGVTQTPRYLIKTRGQQVTLSCSPISGHRSVSWYQQTPGQGLQFLFEYFSETQRNKGNFPGRFSGRQFSNSRSEMNVSTLELGDSALYLCASNPIPGTHLREQYFGPGTRLTVT.

The CDR3 region has the DNA TGTGCCAGCAGCCCGACTCCGGGACAGCGCATGAACACTGAAGCTTTCTTT. Encoded protein: CASSPTPGQRMNTEAFF. The chain has TRBV7-9 and TRBJ1-1; TRBD1 matches 7 bases. V shed 5 bases and J 0 bases; nucleotides not matched to a gene: 12. The germline V gene encodes CDR1 SEHNR and CDR2 FQNEAQ (reference sequence). The CDR3 covers 17 residues.

This chain connects TRBV5-4 to TRBJ1-2; tentative D call: TRBD1 (5 bases). V lost 6 bases and J 0 bases, leaving 21 bases between the germline ends. Germline V gene lookup returns CDR1 SGHNT and CDR2 YYREEE (reference sequence). This CDR3 has 17 amino acids. CDR3 bases: TGTGCCAGCACCGTTGGCACCGGCGGGGGGGCTAACTATGGCTACACCTTC. It yields the protein CASTVGTGGGANYGYTF.

This clone was observed a single time. This may stem from a read error, because a much larger clone lies one nucleotide away. Different DNA sequences within this sample yield the same CDR3. The chain has TRBV2 and TRBJ2-7; tentative D call: TRBD2 (8 bases). CDR3 length: 13 amino acids. Germline CDR1 reads SNHLY; CDR2 reads FYNNEI. CDR3 DNA sequence: TGTGCTAGCGGGGACAGTAGCTTCAACGAGCAGTACTTC. The encoded protein is CASGDSSFNEQYF.

This chain joins TRBV24-1 and TRBJ1-2, with D possibly being TRBD1 (5 bases). Trimming removed 3 bases from V and 6 bases from J, with 13 bases in between. The CDR3 length is 14 residues. Germline values: CDR1 KGHDR, CDR2 SFDVKD. The CDR3: CATSDPGQEDGYTF. The CDR3 DNA reads as TGTGCCACCAGTGATCCAGGACAAGAGGATGGCTACACCTTC.

The CDR3 nucleotides read TGTGCCAGCAGAACAGGGGGGTCGCATACGCAGTATTTT. Residues: CASRTGGSHTQYF. This chain links TRBV12-3 or TRBV12-4 with TRBJ2-3; TRBD1 agrees at 8 bases. There are 13 residues in the CDR3. V was pared by 6 bases and J by 7 bases, with 6 bases of the junction left unmatched.

This clone showed up just a few times. The chain has TRBV19 and TRBJ2-3, with D uncertain. Germline CDR1 LNHDA, CDR2 SQIVND (reference sequence). V lost 6 bases, J lost 5 bases, and 15 bases lay in between. The CDR3 length is 14 residues. CDR3 protein: CASRPGRLRDTQYF. The CDR3 DNA reads as TGTGCCAGTAGGCCCGGGCGATTGAGAGATACGCAGTATTTT.

This sequence joins TRBV19 and TRBJ1-1; no clear D. The CDR3 runs 12 residues. V gave up 4 bases and J gave up 8 bases, with 11 bases separating them. The germline gives CDR1 LNHDA, CDR2 SQIVND (reference sequence). CDR3 sequence (DNA): TGTGCCAGTAGTACGAGAGCAGGAGAAGCTTTCTTT. Translation: CASSTRAGEAFF.

The CDR3 protein is CASSVAGNGYQETQYF. The DNA for the CDR3 is TGTGCCAGCAGTGTCGCAGGGAACGGTTATCAAGAGACCCAGTACTTC. This chain joins TRBV6-1 and TRBJ2-5; maybe TRBD1 (5 bases). The CDR3 is made up of 16 amino acids. Trimming removed 4 bases from V and 2 bases from J, with 17 bases in between. Germline values: CDR1 MNHNS, CDR2 SASEGT.

Only one count was recorded for this clone. CDR3 sequence reads: CASSFLSSGNQPQHF. CDR3 bases: TGTGCCAGCAGTTTTTTGTCATCGGGCAATCAGCCCCAGCATTTT. The chain joins TRBV27 to TRBJ1-5; D uncertain. This CDR3 is built from 15 residues. In germline, CDR1 is MNHEY, CDR2 SMNVEV (reference sequence). Trimming pared 3 bases from V and 2 bases from J, leaving 11 bases between.

This clone appeared a few times. The chain combines TRBV5-4 with TRBJ2-3; D is possibly TRBD1 or TRBD2 (5 bases each). There are 14 residues in the CDR3. Per the germline V gene, CDR1 is SGHNT and CDR2 is YYREEE (reference sequence). Trimming removed 2 bases from V and 5 bases from J, with 12 bases in between. The CDR3 nucleotides are TGTGCCAGCAGCTTTGGACTTCAGGGAGATACGCAGTATTTT. Translated: CASSFGLQGDTQYF.

A remark on this clone: Other DNA sequences within the sample encode an identical CDR3. The gene calls are TRBV18 and TRBJ1-1; 7 nucleotides match TRBD1. The J segment lost 1 base and the V segment lost 6 bases, leaving 5 bases of the junction unmatched. There are 14 residues in the CDR3. The germline CDR1 and CDR2 sequences are KGHSH and LQKENI. CDR3 region: CASSQGQQNTEAFF. The DNA of the CDR3 is TGTGCCAGCTCCCAGGGACAGCAGAACACTGAAGCTTTCTTT.

The chain couples TRBV4-1 to TRBJ1-2; TRBD1 agrees at 7 bases. CDR1 is MGHRA and CDR2 is YSYEKL in the germline V gene. J gave up 6 bases and V 3 bases, and 10 bases lay outside the gene matches. The CDR3 loop spans 15 amino acids. This CDR3 is CASSHNPTGVDGYTF. Written as DNA, the CDR3 is TGCGCCAGCAGCCACAACCCCACAGGGGTCGATGGCTACACCTTC.

The J gene is TRBJ2-3, the V gene TRBV11-2, with unresolved D. V gave up 0 bases and J gave up 10 bases, with 8 bases separating them. This CDR3 has 12 amino acids. Germline CDR1 and CDR2: SGHAT and FQNNGV. CDR3 amino acids: CASSLEPGSQYF. In DNA, the CDR3 is TGTGCCAGCAGCTTAGAACCCGGGTCGCAGTATTTT.

Here the CDR3 DNA reads TGTGCCAGCAGCTTCAGGATGAACACTGAAGCTTTCTTT. This gives the protein CASSFRMNTEAFF. The chain carries TRBV7-2 and TRBJ1-1; D is undetermined. Germline loops: CDR1 SGHTA, CDR2 FQGNSA. There are 13 residues in the CDR3. Trimming removed 3 bases from V and 0 bases from J, with 5 bases in between.

The chain recombines TRBV7-2 with TRBJ1-6, with 10 bases that match TRBD1. V shed 5 bases and J 13 bases; nucleotides not matched to a gene: 17. The CDR3 length is 17 residues. The germline V gene encodes CDR1 SGHTA and CDR2 FQGNSA. The chain's CDR3 is CASSLAGTGVPGVPLHF. The CDR3 nucleotides are TGTGCCAGCAGCCTCGCCGGGACAGGGGTCCCGGGGGTGCCCCTCCACTTT.

This clone was observed a few times. V usage is TRBV7-8 and J usage is TRBJ1-2; possible D gene TRBD1, 5 bases. Trimming removed 0 bases at V and 2 bases at J, with 22 bases between. The germline V gene has CDR1 SGHVS and CDR2 FQNEAQ. The CDR3 runs 19 residues. In DNA, the CDR3 is TGTGCCAGCAGCTTAGCCCGGAATGGGGACCTGGCTGGGAACTATGGCTACACCTTC. Protein product: CASSLARNGDLAGNYGYTF.

This clone was seen a few times. The gene calls are TRBV18 and TRBJ2-1, with D perhaps matching TRBD1 (7 bases). The CDR3 sequence is 13 residues long. V lost 3 bases and J lost 7, with 10 bases in between. The V gene's germline CDR1 is KGHSH and CDR2 LQKENI. CDR3 nucleotide sequence: TGTGCCAGCTCACCGGCAGGGGGGAATGAGCAGTTCTTC. It translates to CASSPAGGNEQFF.

The chain has TRBV2 and TRBJ1-2; TRBD1 is a possible D gene (5 bases). Trimming stripped 7 bases from V and 2 bases from J, with 11 bases between. The CDR3 is 13 amino acids. CDR1 and CDR2 (germline): SNHLY, FYNNEI. The DNA of the CDR3 is TGTGCCAGCATTTTCCAGGGAAACTATGGCTACACCTTC. Amino acids: CASIFQGNYGYTF.

The gene calls are TRBV2 and TRBJ2-6; 9 bases match TRBD1. Looked up from germline, CDR1 is SNHLY and CDR2 is FYNNEI. This CDR3 region has 19 residues. J lost 0 bases, V lost 4 bases, and 10 bases had no gene match. In DNA form, the CDR3 reads TGTGCCAGCAGTGGGGGACAGGGTCTCCGGGGCTCTGGGGCCAACGTCCTGACTTTC. This encodes CASSGGQGLRGSGANVLTF.

The genes are TRBV27 and TRBJ2-7; 7 positions agree with TRBD1. From germline, CDR1 is MNHEY and CDR2 SMNVEV (reference sequence). Trimming cost V 5 bases and J 4 bases; bases outside gene matches: 8. This CDR3 region has 14 residues. The CDR3 nucleotides read TGTGCCAGCAGTAGAGAGTACAGGGGATACGAGCAGTACTTC. Protein product: CASSREYRGYEQYF.

The rearrangement joins TRBV5-1 to TRBJ2-3; 8 bases are a match to TRBD2. Germline V gives CDR1 SGHRS, CDR2 YFSETQ. The CDR3 length is 15 residues. V was clipped by 1 base and J by 7 bases; unmatched bases: 8. The CDR3 reads CASSLFSGGLNTQYF. The DNA of the CDR3 is TGCGCCAGCAGCTTGTTCAGCGGGGGACTCAATACGCAGTATTTT.

The chain employs TRBV30 and TRBJ2-7; tentatively, D is TRBD1 (5 bases). The CDR3 loop spans 13 amino acids. Germline V gene data show CDR1 as GTSNPN and CDR2 as SVGIG (reference sequence). CDR3 DNA: TGTGCCTGGAGAGGCAGGGCCCCATCCGAGCAGTATGTC. Translating gives CAWRGRAPSEQYV.

The chain links TRBV3-1 (or the pseudogene TRBV3-2) to TRBJ2-1; TRBD1 or TRBD2 may be the D gene (5 bases each). Trimming left V 4 bases short and J 10 bases short, with 11 bases between. Looked up from germline, CDR1 is LGHDT and CDR2 is YNNKEL (reference sequence). CDR3 size: 12 residues. CDR3 loop: CASSRRDLEQFF. The DNA of the CDR3 is TGTGCCAGCAGCCGCCGGGACCTGGAGCAGTTCTTC.

CDR3 in DNA: TGTGCCAGCAGCCCCGGGACGGCAAATAATGAAAAACTGTTTTTT. It yields the protein CASSPGTANNEKLFF. The V and J genes are TRBV11-2 and TRBJ1-4; perhaps TRBD1 as D (5 bases). Germline-derived CDR1 and CDR2 are SGHAT and FQNNGV. V lost 5 bases, J lost 4 bases, and 14 bases lay in between. The CDR3 is 15 amino acids.

The chain is built from TRBV6-5 and TRBJ2-3, with a weak D call TRBD2 (7 bases). V lost 2 bases to trimming and J lost 2 bases, with 11 bases between them. Germline CDR1 MNHEY, CDR2 SVGAGI. CDR3 length: 15 amino acids. Here the CDR3 reads CASSYGGGYTDTQYF. DNA for the CDR3: TGTGCCAGCAGTTACGGCGGGGGCTACACAGATACGCAGTATTTT.

The chain has TRBV19 and TRBJ1-4; D ambiguous. Germline CDR1 reads LNHDA; CDR2 reads SQIVND (reference sequence). The CDR3 length is 15 residues. The ends were cut back, 7 bases at V and 2 bases at J, with 14 bases in the middle. CDR3 sequence (DNA): TGTGCCAGTAAGGTCCCACAAATGACTAATGAAAAACTGTTTTTT. This translates into CASKVPQMTNEKLFF.

The chain employs TRBV6-2 or TRBV6-3 and TRBJ1-5; tentative D call: TRBD1 (5 bases). The germline gives CDR1 MNHEY, CDR2 SVGEGT. The V end lost 6 bases, the J end lost 9 bases, and 15 bases lay between the germline ends. This CDR3 is 13 amino acids long. The CDR3 protein is CASSPQENRPQHF. In DNA form, the CDR3 reads TGTGCCAGCAGCCCACAGGAAAACCGGCCCCAGCATTTT.